The clone carrying this TCR beta chain came up a few times. As yet, its antigen is unknown. These data are taken from a study of T cell repertoires in aging, cancer and after chemotherapy. Study-wide background: Clear clonal overlap appeared across healthy donor samples taken over several months to years. Study outcomes and limitations: Healthy donors lost TCR diversity with age mainly through richness, cancer patients through richness and evenness. Immunological memory after chemotherapy cannot be judged from the repertoire data. Median generation probability rose over the chemotherapy interval in each cancer cohort, suggesting rebound thymic output.

Amplification of TCR beta used genomic DNA extracted from peripheral blood. Rearranged V-D-J TRB sequences were amplified with a mixed TRB-A/B primer pool. Via MiXCR, TCRdb re-called the multiplex PCR reads, giving one row per CDR3 protein. The data hold about 9,400 distinct CDR3 sequences, with roughly 36% observed a single time. The TCR originated in a human donor in good health. Input material: blood.

CDR3 nucleotides: TGTGCCAGCAGCGAGCAGGGGGCTCTTGGATACGAGCAGTACTTC. It yields the protein CASSEQGALGYEQYF. J is TRBJ2-7 and V is TRBV6-5; 8 bases are shared with TRBD1. CDR1 is MNHEY, CDR2 SVGAGI, per germline. The CDR3 has 15 amino acids. V dropped 6 bases and J dropped 4; count of bases not matched to a gene: 11.